The clone carrying this T cell receptor beta chain was picked up a small number of times. Antigen specificity is unknown. This sample stems from a study of early T cells in non-severe SARS-CoV-2 infection. The wider study: The input, bulk RNA from unsorted whole blood, was sequenced, and chains were unpaired.

General study findings and limits: There was a bias toward anti-spike CD8 responses in VDJdb matching, which missed private and CD4 specificities.

Tagging with unique molecular identifiers was applied to individual cDNA molecules. TCRdb independently ran MiXCR on the 5' RACE reads; one entry per CDR3 protein. The sample shows about 37,000 distinct CDR3 sequences, 5% to 5.5% of them seen only once. The TCR was taken from an adult who was a healthcare worker with PCR-confirmed SARS-CoV-2 infection or an uninfected control (not recorded which). The sequencing used whole blood, collected at baseline.

The CDR3 DNA reads as TGTGCCAGCAGCCGGGGCGGGACTAACTATGGCTACACCTTC. Encoded protein: CASSRGGTNYGYTF. The chain is built from TRBV28 and TRBJ1-2, with a possible D match to TRBD1 (5 bases). The CDR3 has 14 amino acids. From germline, CDR1 is MDHEN and CDR2 SYDVKM. The V end lost 6 bases, the J end lost 0 bases, and 11 bases lay between the germline ends.